This TCR beta chain comes out of a study of T cells in Graves' hyperthyroidism and ophthalmopathy. About the research overall: Peripheral blood specimens were obtained at initial diagnosis, prior to any treatment.

This clonotype was detected a few times. Researchers amplified the TCR beta CDR3 regions from RNA transcripts. Researchers ran a first-round RT-PCR on the TCR CDR3 using the HTBI primer set. TCRdb reanalysed the multiplex PCR reads using MiXCR and keeps one entry per CDR3 protein. This sample has around 340,000 distinct CDR3 sequences, with roughly 20% found just once. This TCR derives from a woman aged 50 to 60 with Graves' hyperthyroidism. Sequenced sample: blood.

CDR3 loop: CASSSGTRGQPQHF. Written as DNA, the CDR3 is TGTGCCAGTAGTTCCGGGACCCGCGGTCAGCCCCAGCATTTT. J is TRBJ1-5 and V is TRBV19; a possible D gene is TRBD1 (5 bases). The V gene lost 5 bases and the J gene lost 6 bases, with 14 bases spanning the gap. CDR1 and CDR2 (germline): LNHDA, SQIVND (reference sequence). The CDR3 contains 14 residues.